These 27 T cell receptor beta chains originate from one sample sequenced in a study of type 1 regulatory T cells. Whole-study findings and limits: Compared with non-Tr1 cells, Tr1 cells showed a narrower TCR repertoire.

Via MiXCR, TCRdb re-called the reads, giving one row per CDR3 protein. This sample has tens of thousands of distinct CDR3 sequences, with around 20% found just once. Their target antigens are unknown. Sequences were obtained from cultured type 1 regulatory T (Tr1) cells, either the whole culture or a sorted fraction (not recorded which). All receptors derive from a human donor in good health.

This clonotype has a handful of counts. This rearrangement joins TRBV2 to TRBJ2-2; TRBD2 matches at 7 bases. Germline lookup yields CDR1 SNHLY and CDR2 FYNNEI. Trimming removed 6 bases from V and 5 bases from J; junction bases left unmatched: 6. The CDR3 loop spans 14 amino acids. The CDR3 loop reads CASRRLANTGELFF. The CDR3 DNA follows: TGTGCCAGCAGGCGACTAGCTAATACCGGGGAGCTGTTTTTT. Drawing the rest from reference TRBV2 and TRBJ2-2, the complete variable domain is EPEVTQTPSHQVTQMGQEVILRCVPISNHLYFYWYRQILGQKVEFLVSFYNNEISEKSEIFDDQFSVERPDGSNFTLKIRSTKLEDSAMYFCASRRLANTGELFFGEGSRLTVL.

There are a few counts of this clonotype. The CDR3 is CSARSGGQPQHF. The CDR3, as DNA: TGCAGTGCTAGGTCGGGAGGACAGCCCCAGCATTTT. The chain is built from TRBV20-1 and TRBJ1-5; D remains unclear. The CDR3 covers 12 residues. Germline V gives CDR1 DFQATT, CDR2 SNEGSKA (reference sequence). Trimming pared 3 bases from V and 7 bases from J, leaving 10 bases between.

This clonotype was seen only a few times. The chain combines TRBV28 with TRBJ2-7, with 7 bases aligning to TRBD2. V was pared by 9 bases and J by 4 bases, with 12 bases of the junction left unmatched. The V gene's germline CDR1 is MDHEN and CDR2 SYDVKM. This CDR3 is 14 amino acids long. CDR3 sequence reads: CASSMGGGKYEQYF. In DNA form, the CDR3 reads TGTGCCAGTAGTATGGGGGGAGGGAAGTACGAGCAGTACTTC. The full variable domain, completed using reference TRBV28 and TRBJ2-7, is DVKVTQSSRYLVKRTGEKVFLECVQDMDHENMFWYRQDPGLGLRLIYFSYDVKMKEKGDIPEGYSVSREKKERFSLILESASTNQTSMYLCASSMGGGKYEQYFGPGTRLTVT.

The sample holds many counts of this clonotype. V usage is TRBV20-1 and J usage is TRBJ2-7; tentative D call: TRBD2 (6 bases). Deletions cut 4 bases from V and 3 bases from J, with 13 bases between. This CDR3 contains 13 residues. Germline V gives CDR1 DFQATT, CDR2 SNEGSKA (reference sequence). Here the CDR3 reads CSATTGTGYEQYF. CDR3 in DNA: TGCAGTGCTACCACCGGGACTGGCTACGAGCAGTACTTC.

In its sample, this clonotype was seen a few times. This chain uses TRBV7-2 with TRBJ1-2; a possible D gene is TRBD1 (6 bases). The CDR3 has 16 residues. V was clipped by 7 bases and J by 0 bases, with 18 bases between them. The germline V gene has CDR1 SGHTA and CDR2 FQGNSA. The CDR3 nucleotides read TGTGCCAGCACCGATTTCCGGGACACCTCTAACTATGGCTACACCTTC. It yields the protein CASTDFRDTSNYGYTF.

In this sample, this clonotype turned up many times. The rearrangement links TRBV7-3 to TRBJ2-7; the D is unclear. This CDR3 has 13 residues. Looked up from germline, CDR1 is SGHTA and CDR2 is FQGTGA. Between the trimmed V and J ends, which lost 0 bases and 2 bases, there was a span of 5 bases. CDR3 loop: CASSLTWPYEQYF. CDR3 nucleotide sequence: TGTGCCAGCAGCTTAACGTGGCCCTACGAGCAGTACTTC.

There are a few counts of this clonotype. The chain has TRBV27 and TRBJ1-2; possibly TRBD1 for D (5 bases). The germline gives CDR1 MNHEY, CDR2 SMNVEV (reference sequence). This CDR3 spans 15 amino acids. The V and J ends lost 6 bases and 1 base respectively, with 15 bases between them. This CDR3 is CASSRDGFFNYGYTF. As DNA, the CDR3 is TGTGCCAGCAGCAGGGACGGCTTCTTTAACTATGGCTACACCTTC.

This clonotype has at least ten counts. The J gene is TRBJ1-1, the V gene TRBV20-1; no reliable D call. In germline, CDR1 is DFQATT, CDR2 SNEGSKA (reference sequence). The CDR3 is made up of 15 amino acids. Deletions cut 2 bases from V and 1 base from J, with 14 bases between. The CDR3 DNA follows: TGCAGTGCTAGACCCTACCGACGGGAGAACACTGAAGCTTTCTTT. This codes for CSARPYRRENTEAFF.

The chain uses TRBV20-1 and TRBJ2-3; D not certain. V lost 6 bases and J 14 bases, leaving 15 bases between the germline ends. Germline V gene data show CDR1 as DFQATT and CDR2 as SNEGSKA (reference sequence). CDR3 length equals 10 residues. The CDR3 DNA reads TGCAGTGCCCCCCAGAGCAGGACGTATTTT. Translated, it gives CSAPQSRTYF.

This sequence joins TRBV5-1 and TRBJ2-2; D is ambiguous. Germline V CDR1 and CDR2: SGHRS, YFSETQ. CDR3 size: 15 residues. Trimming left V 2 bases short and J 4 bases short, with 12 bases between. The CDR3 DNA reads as TGCGCCAGCAGCTTAAAGGGAAGAGGCACCGGGGAGCTGTTTTTT. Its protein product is CASSLKGRGTGELFF.

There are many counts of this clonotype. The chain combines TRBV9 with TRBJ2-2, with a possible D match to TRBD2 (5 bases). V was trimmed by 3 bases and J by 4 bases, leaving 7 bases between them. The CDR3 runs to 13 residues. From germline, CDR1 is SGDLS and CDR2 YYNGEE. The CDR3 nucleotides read TGTGCCAGCAGCGCCCTAGCCACCGGGGAGCTGTTTTTT. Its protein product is CASSALATGELFF.

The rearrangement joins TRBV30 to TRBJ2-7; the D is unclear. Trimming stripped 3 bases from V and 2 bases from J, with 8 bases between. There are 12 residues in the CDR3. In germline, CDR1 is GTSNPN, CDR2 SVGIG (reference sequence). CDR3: CAWSDTPYEQYF. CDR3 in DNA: TGTGCCTGGAGCGATACCCCCTACGAGCAGTACTTC. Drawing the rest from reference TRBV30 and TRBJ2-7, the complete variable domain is SQTIHQWPATLVQPVGSPLSLECTVEGTSNPNLYWYRQAAGRGLQLLFYSVGIGQISSEVPQNLSASRPQDRQFILSSKKLLLSDSGFYLCAWSDTPYEQYFGPGTRLTVT.

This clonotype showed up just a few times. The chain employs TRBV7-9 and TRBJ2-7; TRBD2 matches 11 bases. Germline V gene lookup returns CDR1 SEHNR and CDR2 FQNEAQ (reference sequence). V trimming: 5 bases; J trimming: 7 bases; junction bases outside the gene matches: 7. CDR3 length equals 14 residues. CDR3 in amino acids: CASSGGTSGWEQYF. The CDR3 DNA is TGTGCCAGCAGCGGAGGGACTAGCGGTTGGGAGCAGTACTTC.

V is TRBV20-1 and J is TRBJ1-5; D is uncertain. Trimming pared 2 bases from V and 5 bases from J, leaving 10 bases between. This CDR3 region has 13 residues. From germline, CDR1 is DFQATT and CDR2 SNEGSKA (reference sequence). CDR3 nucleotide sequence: TGCAGTGCTAGAACAATGGGCGATCAGCCCCAGCATTTT. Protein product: CSARTMGDQPQHF.

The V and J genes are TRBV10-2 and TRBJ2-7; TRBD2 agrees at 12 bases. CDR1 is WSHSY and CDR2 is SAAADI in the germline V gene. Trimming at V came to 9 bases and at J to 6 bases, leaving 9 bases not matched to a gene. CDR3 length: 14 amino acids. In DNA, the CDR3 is TGCGCCAGTTCCCCCGCACTAGCGGGGGGCGAGCAGTACTTC. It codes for CASSPALAGGEQYF.

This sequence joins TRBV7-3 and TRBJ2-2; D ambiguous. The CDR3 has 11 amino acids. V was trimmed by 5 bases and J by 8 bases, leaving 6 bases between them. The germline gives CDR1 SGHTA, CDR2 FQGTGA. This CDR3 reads CASSPGGELFF. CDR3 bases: TGTGCCAGCAGCCCCGGTGGGGAGCTGTTTTTT.

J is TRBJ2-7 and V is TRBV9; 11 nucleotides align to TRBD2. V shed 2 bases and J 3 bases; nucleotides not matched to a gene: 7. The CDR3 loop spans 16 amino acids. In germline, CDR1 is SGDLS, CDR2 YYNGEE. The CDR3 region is CASSVSGTSGYYEQYF. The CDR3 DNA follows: TGTGCCAGCAGCGTGTCTGGGACTAGCGGATACTACGAGCAGTACTTC.

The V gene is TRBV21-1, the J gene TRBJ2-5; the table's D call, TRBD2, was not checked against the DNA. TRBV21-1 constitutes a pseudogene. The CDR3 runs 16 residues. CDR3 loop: CASSKERGGTQETQYF. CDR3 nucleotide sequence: TGTGCCAGCAGCAAAGAAAGGGGAGGGACCCAAGAGACCCAGTACTTC.

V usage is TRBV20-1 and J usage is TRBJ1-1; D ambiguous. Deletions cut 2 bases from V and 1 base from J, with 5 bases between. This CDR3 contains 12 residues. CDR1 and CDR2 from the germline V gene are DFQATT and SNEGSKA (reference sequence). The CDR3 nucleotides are TGCAGTGCTAGAAATACGAACACTGAAGCTTTCTTT. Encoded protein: CSARNTNTEAFF.

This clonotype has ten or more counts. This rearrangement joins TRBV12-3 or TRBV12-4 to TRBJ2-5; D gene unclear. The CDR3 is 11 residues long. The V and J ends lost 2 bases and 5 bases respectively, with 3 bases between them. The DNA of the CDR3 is TGTGCCAGCAGTTTATCGGAGACCCAGTACTTC. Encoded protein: CASSLSETQYF.

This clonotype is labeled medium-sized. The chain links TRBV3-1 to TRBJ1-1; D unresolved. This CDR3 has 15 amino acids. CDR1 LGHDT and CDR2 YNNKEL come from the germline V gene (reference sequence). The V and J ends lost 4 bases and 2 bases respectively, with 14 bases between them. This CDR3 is CASSPLDAVNTEAFF. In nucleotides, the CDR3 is TGTGCCAGCAGCCCCCTGGACGCCGTTAACACTGAAGCTTTCTTT. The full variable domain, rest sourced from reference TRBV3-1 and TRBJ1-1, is DTAVSQTPKYLVTQMGNDKSIKCEQNLGHDTMYWYKQDSKKFLKIMFSYNNKELIINETVPNRFSPKSPDKAHLNLHINSLELGDSAVYFCASSPLDAVNTEAFFGQGTRLTVV.

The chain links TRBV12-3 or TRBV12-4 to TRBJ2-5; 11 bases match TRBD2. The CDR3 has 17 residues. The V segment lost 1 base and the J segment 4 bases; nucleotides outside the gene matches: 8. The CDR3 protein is CASSLGGLAGGAETQYF. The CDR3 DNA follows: TGTGCCAGCAGTTTAGGAGGGCTAGCGGGAGGAGCAGAGACCCAGTACTTC.

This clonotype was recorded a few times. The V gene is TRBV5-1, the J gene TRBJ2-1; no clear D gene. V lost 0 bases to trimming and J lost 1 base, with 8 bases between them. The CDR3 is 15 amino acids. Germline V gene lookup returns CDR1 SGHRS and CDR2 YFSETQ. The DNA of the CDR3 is TGCGCCAGCAGCTTGGTCAGAGTTTCCTACAATGAGCAGTTCTTC. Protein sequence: CASSLVRVSYNEQFF.

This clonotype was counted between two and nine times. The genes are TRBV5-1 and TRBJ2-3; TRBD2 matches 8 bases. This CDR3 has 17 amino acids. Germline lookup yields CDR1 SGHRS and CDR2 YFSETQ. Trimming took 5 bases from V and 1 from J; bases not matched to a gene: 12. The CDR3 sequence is CASRPIGGRIGTDTQYF. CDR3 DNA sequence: TGCGCCAGCAGACCCATAGGCGGGAGGATTGGCACAGATACGCAGTATTTT. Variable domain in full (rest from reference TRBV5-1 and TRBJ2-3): KAGVTQTPRYLIKTRGQQVTLSCSPISGHRSVSWYQQTPGQGLQFLFEYFSETQRNKGNFPGRFSGRQFSNSRSEMNVSTLELGDSALYLCASRPIGGRIGTDTQYFGPGTRLTVL.

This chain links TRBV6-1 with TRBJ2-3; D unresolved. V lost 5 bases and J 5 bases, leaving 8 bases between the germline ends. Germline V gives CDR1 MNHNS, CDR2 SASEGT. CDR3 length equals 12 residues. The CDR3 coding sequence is TGTGCCAGCAGTCGCCTCAGAGATACGCAGTATTTT. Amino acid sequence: CASSRLRDTQYF.

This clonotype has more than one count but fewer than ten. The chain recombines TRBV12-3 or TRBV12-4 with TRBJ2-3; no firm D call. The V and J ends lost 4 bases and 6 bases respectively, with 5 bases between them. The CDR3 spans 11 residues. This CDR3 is CASSSIDTQYF. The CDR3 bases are TGTGCCAGCAGTTCGATCGATACGCAGTATTTT.

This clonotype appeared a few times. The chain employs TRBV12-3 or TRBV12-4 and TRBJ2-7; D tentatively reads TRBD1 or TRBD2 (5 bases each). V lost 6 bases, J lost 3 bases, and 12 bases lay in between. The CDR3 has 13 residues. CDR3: CASRLGRNYEQYF. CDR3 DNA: TGTGCCAGCAGACTGGGACGCAACTACGAGCAGTACTTC.